This record covers a single TCR beta chain. These data are taken from a study of shared clonotypes between healthy human individuals. In the authors' workflow: ImmunoSEQ supplied junction-only sequences lacking quality scores, so filtering was different. The assay was immunoSEQ multiplex PCR, and TCRdb's table has in-frame clones only and misses some. The V and J calls and clone size come from that table; D and trimming were worked out from the DNA. The data show approximately 720,000 clones, about two thirds seen once. From CD4+ cells came CD45RA+ naive and CD45RA-negative memory subsets. This CDR3 spans 14 amino acids. The ends were cut back, 3 bases at V and 7 bases at J, with 13 bases in the middle. The germline V gene has CDR1 SGHTA and CDR2 FQGNSA.

The sequence derives from a woman aged 30 to 39 in good health. This chain uses TRBV7-2 with TRBJ1-5; D is undetermined. The sample consisted of memory CD4+ T cells sorted from blood. Regarding subset: CD45RA-negative fraction. CDR3: CASSFGPPGQPQHF. The CDR3 nucleotides read TGTGCCAGCAGCTTTGGACCTCCGGGCCAGCCCCAGCATTTT.